A single sample gave rise to the 31 T cell receptor beta chains below, sequenced in a study of siplizumab effects on memory and regulatory T cells (dated by TCRdb to between 2018 and 2021). Library preparation used the immunoSEQ multiplex PCR assay. This is the immuneACCESS table as TCRdb keeps it, with only in-frame sequences that have V and J called. A part of the clones is gone; compared with another copy, unresolved V genes explain less than half, and the rest is unexplained. The sample table holds about 100,000 clones, of which approximately 92% were seen once. Of the sample, 0.14% to 0.15% is held by the ten largest clones. Specimen: CD4+ T cells sorted from blood. The receptors originated from a human donor in good health.

The rearrangement links TRBV7-2 to TRBJ1-5; 9 bases are shared with TRBD1. CDR1 is SGHTA and CDR2 is FQGNSA in the germline V gene. V lost 3 bases, J lost 5 bases, and 5 bases stayed unmatched. This CDR3 is 15 amino acids long. The CDR3 sequence: CASSLSTGGYQPQHF. The DNA for the CDR3 is TGTGCCAGCAGCTTGAGCACAGGGGGCTATCAGCCCCAGCATTTT.

This sequence joins TRBV1 and TRBJ1-2. TRBV1 is a listed pseudogene. The CDR3 runs 16 residues. CDR3 loop: CTSSRTKSGARGGYTF. The CDR3 bases are TGCACCAGCAGCCGAACGAAGTCCGGGGCAAGGGGTGGCTACACCTTC.

The gene calls are TRBV7-6 and TRBJ2-7; D not certain. The CDR3 extends over 12 amino acids. Germline lookup yields CDR1 SGHVS and CDR2 FNYEAQ. Deletions cut 4 bases from V and 5 bases from J, with 9 bases between. The CDR3 DNA sequence: TGTGCCAGCAGCTCCCTCTTGAACGAGCAGTACTTC. Encoded protein: CASSSLLNEQYF.

J is TRBJ2-7 and V is TRBV5-4; D uncertain. Germline CDR1 and CDR2: SGHNT and YYREEE (reference sequence). This CDR3 contains 17 residues. Deletions cut 4 bases from V and 5 bases from J, with 25 bases between. The CDR3 coding sequence is TGTGCCAGCAGCGACCCCACCGAAAACTACATGGCCCACGAGCAGTACTTC. It specifies CASSDPTENYMAHEQYF. Looking up the rest from reference TRBV5-4 and TRBJ2-7 gives the full variable domain: ETGVTQSPTHLIKTRGQQVTLRCSSQSGHNTVSWYQQALGQGPQFIFQYYREEENGRGNFPPRFSGLQFPNYSSELNVNALELDDSALYLCASSDPTENYMAHEQYFGPGTRLTVT.

J is TRBJ2-5 and V is TRBV7-2, with no clear D. The V end was cut by 2 bases, the J end by 5 bases, with 9 bases between. CDR3 length: 13 amino acids. CDR1 is SGHTA, CDR2 FQGNSA, per germline. The CDR3 bases are TGTGCCAGCAGCTTATACGGATGGGAGACCCAGTACTTC. The encoded protein is CASSLYGWETQYF.

V and J are TRBV18 and TRBJ2-7, with TRBD2 as a possible D gene (6 bases). V was trimmed by 3 bases and J by 0 bases, leaving 12 bases between them. In germline, CDR1 is KGHSH, CDR2 LQKENI. This CDR3 has 15 residues. The CDR3 DNA is TGTGCCAGCTCACCGTACGGGGGAGGCTCCTACGAGCAGTACTTC. Amino acids: CASSPYGGGSYEQYF.

The chain's CDR3 is CSVNGVAEDTQYF. The CDR3 DNA sequence: TGCAGCGTTAACGGGGTCGCGGAAGATACGCAGTATTTT. The J gene is TRBJ2-3, the V gene TRBV29-1; the D gene is possibly TRBD2 (5 bases). The CDR3 has 13 residues. With 5 bases removed from V and 5 bases from J, the gap between germline ends came to 14 bases. Germline lookup yields CDR1 SQVTM and CDR2 ANQGSEA.

The rearrangement links TRBV5-5 to TRBJ1-5; D is undetermined. CDR1 is SGHKS and CDR2 is YYEKEE in the germline V gene (reference sequence). V lost 3 bases and J 0 bases, leaving 4 bases between the germline ends. The CDR3 is made up of 13 amino acids. The CDR3 spells CASSWNSNQPQHF. CDR3 nucleotide sequence: TGTGCCAGCAGCTGGAATAGCAATCAGCCCCAGCATTTT.

This clone has only one observation. V usage is TRBV27 and J usage is TRBJ1-4; TRBD1 aligns across 7 bases. The CDR3 length is 14 residues. Germline CDR1 is MNHEY and CDR2 is SMNVEV (reference sequence). After removal of 6 bases from V and 8 bases from J, the junction contained 9 bases not matched to a gene. CDR3 bases: TGTGCCAGCAGCCCTAGACAGGGTTACGAAAAACTGTTTTTT. This sequence encodes CASSPRQGYEKLFF.

As regards this clone: Other DNA sequences in the sample encode the same CDR3. The chain carries TRBV19 and TRBJ1-3; no clear D. CDR3 length: 12 residues. Germline V gene data show CDR1 as LNHDA and CDR2 as SQIVND (reference sequence). The germline V and J ends were trimmed by 1 base and 7 bases, with 5 bases remaining between them. CDR3 in DNA: TGTGCCAGTAGTATAGTTCCGAACACCATATATTTT. It is translated as CASSIVPNTIYF.

The rearrangement joins TRBV19 to TRBJ1-4; possible D gene TRBD1, 5 bases. Germline lookup yields CDR1 LNHDA and CDR2 SQIVND (reference sequence). The V end lost 3 bases, the J end lost 4 bases, and 15 bases lay between the germline ends. The CDR3 is 16 residues long. The CDR3 nucleotides read TGTGCCAGTAGTATGGCCGGGGGACTTATTAATGAAAAACTGTTTTTT. This gives the protein CASSMAGGLINEKLFF.

The chain has TRBV25-1 and TRBJ1-5; 10 bases align to TRBD1. The CDR3 runs to 13 residues. V lost 6 bases, J lost 4 bases, and 0 bases stayed unmatched. Germline CDR1 reads MGHDK; CDR2 reads SYGVNS. The CDR3 spells CASRGQGNQPQHF. CDR3 nucleotides: TGTGCCAGCAGGGGACAGGGGAATCAGCCCCAGCATTTT.

The rearrangement uses TRBV28 and TRBJ2-7, with 7 bases lining up with TRBD1. CDR3 size: 12 residues. With 6 bases clipped from V and 1 base from J, the junction kept 0 bases outside the gene matches. Germline V gives CDR1 MDHEN, CDR2 SYDVKM. The CDR3, as DNA: TGTGCCAGCAGGACAGGGTCCTACGAGCAGTACTTC. Its translation: CASRTGSYEQYF.

This chain links TRBV18 with TRBJ2-3; 7 bases match TRBD1. The germline CDR1 and CDR2 sequences are KGHSH and LQKENI. The CDR3 has 15 residues. V shed 1 base, J shed 5 bases, and the junction held 6 bases outside the gene matches. The CDR3 sequence is CASSPRQGREDTQYF. CDR3 sequence (DNA): TGTGCCAGCTCACCACGACAGGGACGAGAAGATACGCAGTATTTT. Using reference TRBV18 and TRBJ2-3 for the parts outside the CDR3, the full variable domain is NAGVMQNPRHLVRRRGQEARLRCSPMKGHSHVYWYRQLPEEGLKFMVYLQKENIIDESGMPKERFSAEFPKEGPSILRIQQVVRGDSAAYFCASSPRQGREDTQYFGPGTRLTVL.

This clone has only one observation. The genes are TRBV5-1 and TRBJ1-3; TRBD1 is a possible D gene (6 bases). Germline assignment: CDR1 SGHRS and CDR2 YFSETQ. V was cut by 0 bases and J by 8 bases, with 12 bases left in between. The CDR3 has 14 residues. CDR3 DNA sequence: TGCGCCAGCAGCTTGGCAGGGGTCTCGGACACCATATATTTT. Its protein is CASSLAGVSDTIYF.

This clone showed up just once. The rearrangement uses TRBV27 and TRBJ2-7; D is perhaps TRBD1 (5 bases). V shed 5 bases and J shed 6 bases, with 14 bases lying between them. The CDR3 runs 13 residues. Germline V gene sequence: CDR1 MNHEY, CDR2 SMNVEV (reference sequence). CDR3 bases: TGTGCCAGCAGTCCCTGCAGGGAATGCGAGCAGTACTTC. It yields the protein CASSPCRECEQYF.

J is TRBJ2-2 and V is TRBV18; the D gene is possibly TRBD2 (7 bases). Trimming took 3 bases from V and 10 from J, leaving 12 bases between them. Germline CDR1 is KGHSH and CDR2 is LQKENI. There are 13 residues in the CDR3. The CDR3 here is CASSPREGQELFF. The CDR3 coding sequence is TGTGCCAGCTCACCTAGGGAGGGACAGGAGCTGTTTTTT.

The chain is built from TRBV28 and TRBJ1-2; D gene unclear. V dropped 4 bases and J dropped 4 bases, with 10 bases sitting between them. The CDR3 is made up of 13 amino acids. Germline V gives CDR1 MDHEN, CDR2 SYDVKM. Here the CDR3 DNA reads TGTGCCAGCAGTTCCGACGGCTCCTATGGCTACACCTTC. Protein: CASSSDGSYGYTF.

This clone was observed once. The chain carries TRBV19 and TRBJ1-6; TRBD1 agrees at 10 bases. The germline gives CDR1 LNHDA, CDR2 SQIVND (reference sequence). The ends lost 6 bases at V and 7 bases at J; junction bases unmatched: 6. CDR3 size: 15 residues. CDR3 DNA sequence: TGTGCCAGTAGCCGACAGGGGGCGCGGAATTCACCCCTCCACTTT. Translated: CASSRQGARNSPLHF.

This rearrangement joins TRBV27 to TRBJ2-7; D is possibly TRBD1 (6 bases). With 3 bases removed from V and 0 bases from J, the gap between germline ends came to 12 bases. The germline CDR1 and CDR2 sequences are MNHEY and SMNVEV (reference sequence). This CDR3 region has 15 residues. CDR3 DNA sequence: TGTGCCAGCAGTTTTGGTCGGGACACCTCCTACGAGCAGTACTTC. It codes for CASSFGRDTSYEQYF.

The chain carries TRBV18 and TRBJ2-1; possibly TRBD1 for D (5 bases). There are 14 residues in the CDR3. Germline lookup yields CDR1 KGHSH and CDR2 LQKENI. The V end was cut by 3 bases, the J end by 5 bases, with 11 bases between. CDR3 in DNA: TGTGCCAGCTCACCGGCGCAGGGAAACAATGAGCAGTTCTTC. It is translated as CASSPAQGNNEQFF.

J is TRBJ2-3 and V is TRBV11-3; 12 bases line up with TRBD2. CDR3 size: 18 residues. J gave up 1 base and V 1 base, and 6 bases lay outside the gene matches. Looked up from germline, CDR1 is SGHNT and CDR2 is YENEEA. The CDR3 reads CASSLGSTSGGRTDTQYF. The CDR3 DNA is TGTGCCAGCAGCTTAGGATCGACTAGCGGGGGTCGCACAGATACGCAGTATTTT.

This rearrangement joins TRBV6-1 to TRBJ1-3; D unclear. CDR3 size: 16 residues. Trimming removed 1 base at V and 0 bases at J, with 10 bases between. Germline lookup yields CDR1 MNHNS and CDR2 SASEGT. The DNA of the CDR3 is TGTGCCAGCAGTGAAGTTCAAGGGAGCTCTGGAAACACCATATATTTT. Amino acid sequence: CASSEVQGSSGNTIYF.

The V call is TRBV2, the J call TRBJ2-7, with 9 bases identical to TRBD1. Germline lookup yields CDR1 SNHLY and CDR2 FYNNEI. With V trimmed by 4 bases and J by 3 bases, 7 bases remained unmatched. CDR3 size: 15 residues. This CDR3 reads CASSALDRGGYEQYF. The CDR3 DNA is TGTGCCAGCAGTGCTCTCGACAGGGGGGGCTACGAGCAGTACTTC.

V usage is TRBV2 and J usage is TRBJ2-5; 7 bases align to TRBD1. The V gene's germline CDR1 is SNHLY and CDR2 FYNNEI. CDR3 length: 13 residues. V dropped 8 bases and J dropped 3; count of bases not matched to a gene: 6. CDR3 DNA: TGTGCCAGCCCTAAGGGGACAGAAGAGACCCAGTACTTC. It codes for CASPKGTEETQYF.

The chain combines TRBV5-6 with TRBJ2-5; D is unresolved. The CDR3 is 13 amino acids. Deletions cut 2 bases from V and 2 bases from J, with 7 bases between. The germline CDR1 and CDR2 sequences are SGHDT and YYEEEE. This CDR3 reads CASSLGQQETQYF. CDR3 nucleotide sequence: TGTGCCAGCAGCTTAGGGCAGCAAGAGACCCAGTACTTC.

The chain couples TRBV10-3 to TRBJ1-5; 8 nucleotides line up with TRBD1. CDR3 size: 14 residues. Germline V gene lookup returns CDR1 ENHRY and CDR2 SYGVKD. With V trimmed by 4 bases and J by 8 bases, 7 bases remained unmatched. CDR3 protein: CAISATGAGEPQHF. CDR3 nucleotide sequence: TGTGCCATCAGTGCGACAGGGGCAGGTGAGCCCCAGCATTTT.

V gene TRBV18 combines with J gene TRBJ2-3, with 8 nucleotides matching TRBD1. Germline V lookup: CDR1 KGHSH, CDR2 LQKENI. This CDR3 spans 16 amino acids. J lost 2 bases, V lost 6 bases, and 10 bases had no gene match. The CDR3 spells CASSNGRQGATDTQYF. In nucleotides, the CDR3 is TGTGCCAGCTCCAACGGAAGGCAGGGGGCCACAGATACGCAGTATTTT. Full variable domain (rest looked up from reference TRBV18 and TRBJ2-3): NAGVMQNPRHLVRRRGQEARLRCSPMKGHSHVYWYRQLPEEGLKFMVYLQKENIIDESGMPKERFSAEFPKEGPSILRIQQVVRGDSAAYFCASSNGRQGATDTQYFGPGTRLTVL.

The genes are TRBV6-6 and TRBJ1-6; no reliable D call. The V end was cut by 0 bases, the J end by 2 bases, with 8 bases between. The CDR3 length is 16 residues. CDR1 MNHNY and CDR2 SVGAGI come from the germline V gene (reference sequence). CDR3 in DNA: TGTGCCAGCAGTTACTCGATCCGTGCCTATAATTCACCCCTCCACTTT. This translates into CASSYSIRAYNSPLHF.

The chain uses TRBV6-1 and TRBJ1-1, with no clear D. This CDR3 region has 15 residues. The V gene lost 3 bases and the J gene lost 5 bases, with 16 bases spanning the gap. In germline, CDR1 is MNHNS, CDR2 SASEGT. CDR3 sequence: CASSDLSAGRTEAFF. The CDR3 nucleotides read TGTGCCAGCAGTGACCTTTCGGCGGGGAGAACTGAAGCTTTCTTT.

The CDR3 nucleotides read TGTGCCAGCAGTCGCGGGGGGGCAAGCACAGATACGCAGTATTTT. Amino acid sequence: CASSRGGASTDTQYF. The J gene is TRBJ2-3, the V gene TRBV6-1, with TRBD2 matching over 9 bases. Looked up from germline, CDR1 is MNHNS and CDR2 is SASEGT. The J segment lost 0 bases and the V segment lost 5 bases, leaving 3 bases of the junction unmatched. The CDR3 totals 15 residues.